This T cell receptor beta chain was found in a study of cytomegalovirus exposure and HLA in healthy donors. The PCR contained 60 Vbeta and 13 Jbeta primers. The method was immunoSEQ multiplex PCR; TCRdb's version includes in-frame clones alone and lacks a portion of them. The data show roughly 200,000 clones, roughly 80% seen once. Germline V lookup: CDR1 ENHRY, CDR2 SYGVKD. Losses at the gene ends were 2 bases for V and 0 bases for J; bases not matched to a gene: 10. The CDR3 covers 17 residues. Study results and caveats: Excluded: some indistinguishable V segments such as TRBV6-2 and TRBV6-3.

As regards this clone: Its antigen is as yet unknown.

The TCR comes from a man between 35 and 55 years old in good health and CMV-seropositive. Sequencing used PBMCs. This sequence joins TRBV10-3 and TRBJ2-7; 7 positions agree with TRBD2. The DNA for the CDR3 is TGTGCCATCAGTGAGGGAAGGCGGGGGAGCCACTCCTACGAGCAGTACTTC. Protein: CAISEGRRGSHSYEQYF.